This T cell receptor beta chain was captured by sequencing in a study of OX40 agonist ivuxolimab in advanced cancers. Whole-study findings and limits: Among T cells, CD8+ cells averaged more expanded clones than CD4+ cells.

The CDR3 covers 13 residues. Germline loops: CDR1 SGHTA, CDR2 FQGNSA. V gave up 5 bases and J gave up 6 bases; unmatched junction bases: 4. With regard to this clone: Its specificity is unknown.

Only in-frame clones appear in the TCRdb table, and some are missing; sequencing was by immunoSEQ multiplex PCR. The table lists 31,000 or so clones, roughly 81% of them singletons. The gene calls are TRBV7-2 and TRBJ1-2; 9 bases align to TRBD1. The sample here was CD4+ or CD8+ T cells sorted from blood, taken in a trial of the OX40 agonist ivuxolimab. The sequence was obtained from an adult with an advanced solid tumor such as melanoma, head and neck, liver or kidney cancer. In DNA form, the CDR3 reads TGTGCCAGCAGCCTGGACAGGGGAGATGGCTACACCTTC. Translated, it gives CASSLDRGDGYTF.